The 27 T cell receptor beta chains given below trace back to one sample, sequenced in a study of shared clonotypes between healthy human individuals. TCRdb keeps only in-frame clones here, not all; method: immunoSEQ multiplex PCR. The profile shows about 2.4 million clones, 93% of them singletons. Material: naive CD4+ T cells from PBMCs. Described subset: CD45RA+ positively selected. The receptor set was obtained from a man aged 18-30 years in good health. Some clones in this sample may be carry-over from other donors' samples.

The chain employs TRBV29-1 and TRBJ2-1; D remains unclear. The CDR3 contains 12 residues. Trimming pared 4 bases from V and 8 bases from J, leaving 12 bases between. Germline values: CDR1 SQVTM, CDR2 ANQGSEA. The CDR3 region has the DNA TGCAGCGTTGGACCTCAGACGGATGAGCAGTTCTTC. Translation gives CSVGPQTDEQFF.

The chain couples TRBV19 to TRBJ2-2, with D perhaps matching TRBD2 (6 bases). From germline, CDR1 is LNHDA and CDR2 SQIVND (reference sequence). The germline V and J ends were trimmed by 4 bases and 3 bases, with 9 bases remaining between them. CDR3 length: 14 residues. CDR3 sequence (DNA): TGTGCCAGTAGTAGTAGGGACTACACCGGGGAGCTGTTTTTT. Translation: CASSSRDYTGELFF. The full variable domain, with the rest looked up from reference TRBV19 and TRBJ2-2, is DGGITQSPKYLFRKEGQNVTLSCEQNLNHDAMYWYRQDPGQGLRLIYYSQIVNDFQKGDIAEGYSVSREKKESFPLTVTSAQKNPTAFYLCASSSRDYTGELFFGEGSRLTVL.

This sequence joins TRBV2 and TRBJ2-7, with D uncertain. V shed 6 bases and J shed 0 bases, with 12 bases lying between them. Germline V gives CDR1 SNHLY, CDR2 FYNNEI. The CDR3 length is 14 residues. CDR3 amino acids: CASRARGHSYEQYF. The CDR3, as DNA: TGTGCCAGCAGGGCTCGCGGTCACTCCTACGAGCAGTACTTC.

The chain carries TRBV6-4 and TRBJ1-5; D unresolved. The CDR3 is 21 amino acids. Germline CDR1 MRHNA, CDR2 SNTAGT. Trimming took off 0 bases at V and 0 bases at J, with 24 bases between the two ends. The DNA for the CDR3 is TGTGCCAGCAGTGACTCGTGGAGCCCCCTGGCGACCCTTTATAGCAATCAGCCCCAGCATTTT. Its translation is CASSDSWSPLATLYSNQPQHF.

The V gene is TRBV30, the J gene TRBJ2-3; no firm D call. Deletions cut 0 bases from V and 5 bases from J, with 9 bases between. CDR3 length: 13 amino acids. The V gene's germline CDR1 is GTSNPN and CDR2 SVGIG (reference sequence). Here the CDR3 reads CAWSVGRRDTQYF. For the CDR3, the DNA is TGTGCCTGGAGTGTGGGCAGGCGAGATACGCAGTATTTT.

This sequence joins TRBV7-3 and TRBJ1-6; TRBD1 aligns across 7 bases. J was trimmed by 5 bases and V by 4 bases; bases with no gene match: 5. CDR3 length: 15 amino acids. Germline CDR1 reads SGHTA; CDR2 reads FQGTGA. For the CDR3, the DNA is TGTGCCAGCAGCTCGACAGGGCCCCATAATTCACCCCTCCACTTT. It yields the protein CASSSTGPHNSPLHF.

Worth noting for this clone: The sample contains more than one DNA sequence encoding this CDR3. The gene calls are TRBV7-3 and TRBJ2-5; D possibly corresponds to TRBD1 (6 bases). The J call is in doubt because the DNA end fits TRBJ2-7 better. Germline assignment: CDR1 SGHTA and CDR2 FQGTGA. This CDR3 is built from 14 residues. CDR3 DNA sequence: TGTGCCAGTTCCTCGACAGGCCCTTCCTACGAGCAGTACTTC. Protein sequence: CASSSTGPSYEQYF.

This clone was seen a handful of times. The chain carries TRBV10-2 and TRBJ1-1; 7 positions match TRBD1. Germline-derived CDR1 and CDR2 are WSHSY and SAAADI. V was pared by 6 bases and J by 4 bases, with 5 bases of the junction left unmatched. This CDR3 is built from 13 residues. CDR3 protein: CASRNRGGTEAFF. Here the CDR3 DNA reads TGCGCCAGCAGGAACAGGGGAGGCACTGAAGCTTTCTTT.

This clone came up once. The rearrangement uses TRBV5-4 and TRBJ2-2; TRBD2 matches at 12 bases. V was pared by 2 bases and J by 2 bases, with 4 bases of the junction left unmatched. The germline CDR1 and CDR2 sequences are SGHNT and YYREEE (reference sequence). The CDR3 extends over 17 amino acids. The CDR3 sequence: CASSFRLAGDNTGELFF. Here the CDR3 DNA reads TGTGCCAGCAGCTTCCGACTAGCGGGAGACAACACCGGGGAGCTGTTTTTT. Full variable domain (missing parts from reference TRBV5-4 and TRBJ2-2): ETGVTQSPTHLIKTRGQQVTLRCSSQSGHNTVSWYQQALGQGPQFIFQYYREEENGRGNFPPRFSGLQFPNYSSELNVNALELDDSALYLCASSFRLAGDNTGELFFGEGSRLTVL.

This chain links TRBV18 with TRBJ2-1; TRBD1 agrees at 8 bases. The germline V gene encodes CDR1 KGHSH and CDR2 LQKENI. J lost 4 bases, V lost 0 bases, and 14 bases had no gene match. The CDR3 has 19 residues. CDR3 sequence reads: CASSPPTSRGPSLYNEQFF. CDR3 DNA sequence: TGTGCCAGCTCACCACCTACCTCCAGGGGGCCTTCCCTATACAATGAGCAGTTCTTC.

This rearrangement joins TRBV2 to TRBJ1-5; TRBD1 might be the D (6 bases). This CDR3 contains 16 residues. In germline, CDR1 is SNHLY, CDR2 FYNNEI. Trimming removed 4 bases from V and 5 bases from J, with 18 bases in between. The CDR3 sequence is CASSGAGGGGDQPQHF. For the CDR3, the DNA is TGTGCCAGCAGTGGGGCAGGAGGAGGGGGAGATCAGCCCCAGCATTTT.

The CDR3 protein is CASSLMAASYEQYF. CDR3 nucleotides: TGTGCCAGCAGCTTAATGGCTGCCTCCTACGAGCAGTACTTC. The chain uses TRBV11-2 and TRBJ2-7; D is unclear. Germline assignment: CDR1 SGHAT and CDR2 FQNNGV. The length of the CDR3 is 14 residues. V lost 2 bases, J lost 0 bases, and 8 bases lay in between.

The rearrangement joins TRBV15 to TRBJ1-1, with D unresolved. Between the trimmed V and J ends, which lost 9 bases and 0 bases, there was a span of 11 bases. This CDR3 has 13 amino acids. Germline lookup yields CDR1 LNHNV and CDR2 YYDKDF (reference sequence). CDR3 protein: CATSAYLNTEAFF. CDR3 in DNA: TGTGCCACGTCGGCTTATTTGAACACTGAAGCTTTCTTT.

Concerning this clone: Other DNA sequences in this sample translate to the same CDR3. V and J are TRBV28 and TRBJ1-2; a weak D match, TRBD1 (6 bases). Germline V gives CDR1 MDHEN, CDR2 SYDVKM. The CDR3 totals 12 residues. V gave up 4 bases and J gave up 7 bases, with 10 bases separating them. For the CDR3, the DNA is TGTGCCAGCAGTTCACAGGGCGGTGGCTACACCTTC. Residues: CASSSQGGGYTF.

The rearrangement joins TRBV6-5 to TRBJ2-1, with D hard to call. Germline V lookup: CDR1 MNHEY, CDR2 SVGAGI. This CDR3 has 13 residues. Trimming stripped 5 bases from V and 7 bases from J, with 12 bases between. The CDR3 DNA reads as TGTGCCAGCAGTCGGTTAGCTTGGAATGAGCAGTTCTTC. Protein sequence: CASSRLAWNEQFF.

V usage is TRBV5-4 and J usage is TRBJ2-7, with D unclear. The CDR3 is made up of 12 amino acids. Germline-derived CDR1 and CDR2 are SGHNT and YYREEE (reference sequence). The germline V and J ends were trimmed by 4 bases and 7 bases, with 12 bases remaining between them. Here the CDR3 DNA reads TGTGCCAGCAGCCGGACCCAAGCGGAGCAGTACTTC. This translates into CASSRTQAEQYF.

V usage is TRBV28 and J usage is TRBJ1-2, with TRBD1 matching over 9 bases. V trimming: 5 bases; J trimming: 4 bases; junction bases outside the gene matches: 5. The CDR3 totals 14 residues. Per the germline V gene, CDR1 is MDHEN and CDR2 is SYDVKM. CDR3 protein: CASSPPTGGYGYTF. The CDR3 region has the DNA TGTGCCAGCAGTCCCCCGACAGGGGGCTATGGCTACACCTTC.

This chain connects TRBV18 to TRBJ2-5; 10 bases are a match to TRBD2. This CDR3 is built from 15 residues. The V gene end was trimmed by 0 bases and the J gene end by 11 bases; junction bases not matched to a gene: 9. In germline, CDR1 is KGHSH, CDR2 LQKENI. The CDR3 loop reads CASSPPSGRAGEQYF. Here the CDR3 DNA reads TGTGCCAGCTCACCACCCAGCGGGAGGGCTGGTGAGCAGTACTTC.

In this sample, this clone turned up once. J is TRBJ2-3 and V is TRBV4-1, with D unclear. Germline values: CDR1 MGHRA, CDR2 YSYEKL. The CDR3 totals 12 residues. V lost 3 bases to trimming and J lost 5 bases, with 6 bases between them. CDR3 region: CASSQPQDTQYF. The CDR3 DNA sequence: TGCGCCAGCAGCCAGCCCCAAGATACGCAGTATTTT.

This rearrangement joins TRBV30 to TRBJ2-5, with D tentatively TRBD2 (5 bases). The J call could be wrong; TRBJ2-7 is a better fit for the DNA end. CDR1 and CDR2 from the germline V gene are GTSNPN and SVGIG (reference sequence). CDR3 length: 14 amino acids. The CDR3 DNA reads TGTGCCTGGAGGTCGGGAAGGCCTAACTACGAGCAGTACTTC. This translates into CAWRSGRPNYEQYF.

The rearrangement joins TRBV19 to TRBJ1-3; D remains unclear. Germline V gene lookup returns CDR1 LNHDA and CDR2 SQIVND (reference sequence). Trimming shortened V by 9 bases and J by 3 bases, and 18 bases separated the two germline ends. The CDR3 loop spans 15 amino acids. CDR3 loop: CASTLPRTDGNTIYF. CDR3 DNA: TGTGCCAGCACTCTGCCCAGGACTGATGGAAACACCATATATTTT.

The genes are TRBV6-5 and TRBJ2-1, with D perhaps TRBD1 (6 bases). This CDR3 has 14 amino acids. The V end was cut by 4 bases, the J end by 7 bases, with 14 bases between. Per germline, CDR1 MNHEY and CDR2 SVGAGI. The CDR3 region is CASSFLRTENEQFF. The CDR3 coding sequence is TGTGCCAGCAGTTTTTTAAGGACAGAAAATGAGCAGTTCTTC.

V gene TRBV6-5 combines with J gene TRBJ1-1; 7 bases align to TRBD1. Germline V gives CDR1 MNHEY, CDR2 SVGAGI. The CDR3 extends over 16 amino acids. V lost 2 bases, J lost 3 bases, and 9 bases stayed unmatched. For the CDR3, the DNA is TGTGCCAGCAGTTACCATGAGACAGGGAGGTACACTGAAGCTTTCTTT. Translating it yields CASSYHETGRYTEAFF.

This clone came up once. The gene calls are TRBV7-9 and TRBJ1-2; no reliable D call. The germline V and J ends were trimmed by 3 bases and 7 bases, with 9 bases remaining between them. Germline V lookup: CDR1 SEHNR, CDR2 FQNEAQ (reference sequence). The CDR3 has 12 amino acids. The CDR3 bases are TGTGCCAGCAGCTTTTCAAGCGGTGGCTACACCTTC. As protein: CASSFSSGGYTF.

Here the CDR3 reads CASSFDRGGGGYTF. The CDR3 DNA reads TGTGCCAGCTCCTTCGACAGGGGAGGTGGCGGCTACACCTTC. This rearrangement joins TRBV9 to TRBJ1-2, with 8 bases that match TRBD1. This CDR3 contains 14 residues. V trimming: 7 bases; J trimming: 8 bases; junction bases outside the gene matches: 13. Germline V gene data show CDR1 as SGDLS and CDR2 as YYNGEE.

The CDR3 region has the DNA TGTGCCAGCAGAGCCTTTTCTGGGCCGGGAACTGAAGCTTTCTTT. This gives the protein CASRAFSGPGTEAFF. The rearrangement links TRBV7-8 to TRBJ1-1; no clear D gene. The CDR3 is 15 residues long. Trimming left V 6 bases short and J 5 bases short, with 19 bases between. Germline assignment: CDR1 SGHVS and CDR2 FQNEAQ. The full variable domain, completed using reference TRBV7-8 and TRBJ1-1, is GAGVSQSPRYKVAKRGQDVALRCDPISGHVSLFWYQQALGQGPEFLTYFQNEAQLDKSGLPSDRFFAERPEGSVSTLKIQRTQQEDSAVYLCASRAFSGPGTEAFFGQGTRLTVV.

The table lists this clone with a few counts. The chain couples TRBV21-1 to TRBJ2-7; the listed D gene, TRBD1, was not tested against the DNA. TRBV21-1 is annotated as a pseudogene. This CDR3 comprises 15 residues. The CDR3 here is CASSKGRGTVYEQYF. CDR3 nucleotides: TGTGCCAGCAGCAAAGGAAGGGGGACGGTTTACGAGCAGTACTTC.